The present T cell receptor beta chain was sequenced within a study of blood T cell repertoires in COVID-19. CDR3 length equals 16 residues. In germline, CDR1 is GTSNPN, CDR2 SVGIG (reference sequence). With 6 bases clipped from V and 1 base from J, the junction kept 14 bases outside the gene matches. In the original processing: From reference gene primer amplification, estimates of nucleated cell counts were derived. Profiled with immunoSEQ multiplex PCR; TCRdb holds only in-frame clones, not every one. The V and J calls and clone size are taken from that table; D and trimming were inferred from the DNA. The data hold 150,000 to 200,000 clones, with around nine tenths observed a single time. This clone was picked up one time.

The chain joins TRBV30 to TRBJ1-1; 7 bases line up with TRBD1. Sequenced input: peripheral blood. This sequence originates from a man aged 60 to 75 with COVID-19, enrolled during active disease. The CDR3 nucleotides read TGTGCCTGCCCAACCGGACAGGCGATATCGAACACTGAAGCTTTCTTT. The encoded protein is CACPTGQAISNTEAFF.